This T cell receptor (beta chain) was sequenced for a study of blood T cell repertoires in COVID-19. Germline V gene sequence: CDR1 ENHRY, CDR2 SYGVKD. CDR3 size: 13 residues. The trim removed 9 bases at V and 5 bases at J, leaving 5 bases unmatched. Authors' data handling: Reference gene primer amplification gave nucleated cell count estimates. TCRdb keeps only in-frame clones here, not all; method: immunoSEQ multiplex PCR. That table supplies the V and J calls and clone size; D and trimming were determined from the DNA. This table has around 220,000 clones, around 84% appearing once. Sequenced: peripheral blood. The rearrangement joins TRBV10-3 to TRBJ1-4, with 8 bases matching TRBD1. This clonotype was sampled from a man aged 25-45 years with active or convalescent COVID-19. CDR3 DNA sequence: TGTGCCATATCAGGGGGCGGGAATGAAAAACTGTTTTTT. Translating gives CAISGGGNEKLFF.